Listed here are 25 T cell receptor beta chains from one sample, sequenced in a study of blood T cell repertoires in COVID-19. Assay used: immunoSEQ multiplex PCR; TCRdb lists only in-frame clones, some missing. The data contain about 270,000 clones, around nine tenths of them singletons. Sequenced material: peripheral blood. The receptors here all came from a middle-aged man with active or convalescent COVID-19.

CDR3 region: CASSRYAGLAGGQADTQYF. The CDR3 DNA reads as TGTGCCAGCAGCCGCTACGCGGGACTAGCGGGGGGGCAGGCAGATACGCAGTATTTT. J is TRBJ2-3 and V is TRBV4-2; 16 bases are shared with TRBD2. V lost 4 bases, J lost 4 bases, and 11 bases stayed unmatched. This CDR3 comprises 19 residues. Germline V CDR1 and CDR2: LGHNA, YNFKEQ.

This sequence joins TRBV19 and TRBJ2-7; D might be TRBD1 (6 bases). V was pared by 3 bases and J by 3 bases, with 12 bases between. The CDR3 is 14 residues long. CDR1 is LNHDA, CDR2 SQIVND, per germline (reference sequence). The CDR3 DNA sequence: TGTGCCAGTAGTATGCCAGGACAGAACTACGAGCAGTACTTC. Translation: CASSMPGQNYEQYF.

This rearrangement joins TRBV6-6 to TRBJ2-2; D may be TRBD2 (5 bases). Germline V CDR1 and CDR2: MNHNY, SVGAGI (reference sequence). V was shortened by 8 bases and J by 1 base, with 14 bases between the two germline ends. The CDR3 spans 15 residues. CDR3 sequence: CASGVLRVNTGELFF. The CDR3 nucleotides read TGTGCCAGCGGTGTTCTGAGGGTGAACACCGGGGAGCTGTTTTTT.

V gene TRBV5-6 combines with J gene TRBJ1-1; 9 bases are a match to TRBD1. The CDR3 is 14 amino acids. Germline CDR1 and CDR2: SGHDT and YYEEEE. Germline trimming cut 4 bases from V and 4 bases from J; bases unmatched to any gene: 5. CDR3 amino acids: CASSPDRGGTEAFF. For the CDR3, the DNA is TGTGCCAGCAGCCCGGACAGGGGTGGCACTGAAGCTTTCTTT.

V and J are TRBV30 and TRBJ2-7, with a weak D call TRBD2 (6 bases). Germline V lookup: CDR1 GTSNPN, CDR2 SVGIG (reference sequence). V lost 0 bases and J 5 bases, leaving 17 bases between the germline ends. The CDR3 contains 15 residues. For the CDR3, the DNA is TGTGCCTGGAGTGTCGGGGGACTCCCGGACGACGAGCAGTACTTC. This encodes CAWSVGGLPDDEQYF.

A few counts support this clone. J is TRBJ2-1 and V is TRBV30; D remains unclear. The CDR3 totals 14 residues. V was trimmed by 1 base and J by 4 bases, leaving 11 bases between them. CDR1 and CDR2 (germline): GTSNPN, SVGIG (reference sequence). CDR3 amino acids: CAWSENSFYNEQFF. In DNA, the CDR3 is TGTGCCTGGAGTGAGAACTCTTTTTACAATGAGCAGTTCTTC.

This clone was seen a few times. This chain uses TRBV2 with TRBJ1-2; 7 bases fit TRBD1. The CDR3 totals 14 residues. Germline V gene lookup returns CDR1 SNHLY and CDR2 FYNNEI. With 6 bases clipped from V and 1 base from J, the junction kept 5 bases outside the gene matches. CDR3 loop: CASSQQGINYGYTF. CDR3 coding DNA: TGTGCCAGCAGCCAACAGGGGATTAACTATGGCTACACCTTC.

CDR3 sequence: CATSAAGQNGNYEQYF. The CDR3 DNA follows: TGTGCCACCAGTGCCGCGGGACAGAACGGGAACTACGAGCAGTACTTC. This chain joins TRBV24-1 and TRBJ2-7; D is possibly TRBD1 (7 bases). Per germline, CDR1 KGHDR and CDR2 SFDVKD. Trimming cost V 5 bases and J 3 bases, with 19 bases left between them. CDR3 size: 16 residues.

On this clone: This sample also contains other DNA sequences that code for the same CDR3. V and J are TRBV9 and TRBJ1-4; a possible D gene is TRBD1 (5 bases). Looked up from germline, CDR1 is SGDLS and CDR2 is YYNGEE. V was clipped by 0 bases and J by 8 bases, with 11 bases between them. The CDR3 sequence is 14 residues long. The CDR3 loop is CASSVGQGGEKLFF. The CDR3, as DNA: TGTGCCAGCAGCGTAGGTCAGGGAGGGGAAAAACTGTTTTTT.

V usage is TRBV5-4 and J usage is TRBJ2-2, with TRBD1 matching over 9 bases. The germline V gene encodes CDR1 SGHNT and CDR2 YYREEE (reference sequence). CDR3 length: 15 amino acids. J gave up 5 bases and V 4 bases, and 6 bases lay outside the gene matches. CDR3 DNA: TGTGCCAGCAGCAAGGGACAGGGCCAGACCGGGGAGCTGTTTTTT. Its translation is CASSKGQGQTGELFF.

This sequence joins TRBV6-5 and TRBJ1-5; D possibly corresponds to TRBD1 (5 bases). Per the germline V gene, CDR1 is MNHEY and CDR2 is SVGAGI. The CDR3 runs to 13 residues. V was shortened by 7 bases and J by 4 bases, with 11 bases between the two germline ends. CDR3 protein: CASMKTANQPQHF. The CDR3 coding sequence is TGTGCCAGCATGAAGACAGCGAATCAGCCCCAGCATTTT.

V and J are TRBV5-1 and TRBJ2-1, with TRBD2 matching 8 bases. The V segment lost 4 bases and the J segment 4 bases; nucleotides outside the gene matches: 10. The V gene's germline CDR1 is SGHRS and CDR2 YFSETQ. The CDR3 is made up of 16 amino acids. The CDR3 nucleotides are TGCGCCAGCAGCCCCTTAGCGGGGACGATGTACAATGAGCAGTTCTTC. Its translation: CASSPLAGTMYNEQFF.

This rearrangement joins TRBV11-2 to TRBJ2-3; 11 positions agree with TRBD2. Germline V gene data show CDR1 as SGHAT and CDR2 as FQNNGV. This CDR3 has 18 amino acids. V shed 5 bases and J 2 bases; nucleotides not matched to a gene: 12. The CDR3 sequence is CASSIRTSGRGPTDTQYF. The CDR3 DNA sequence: TGTGCCAGCAGCATCCGGACTAGCGGGCGAGGACCCACAGATACGCAGTATTTT.

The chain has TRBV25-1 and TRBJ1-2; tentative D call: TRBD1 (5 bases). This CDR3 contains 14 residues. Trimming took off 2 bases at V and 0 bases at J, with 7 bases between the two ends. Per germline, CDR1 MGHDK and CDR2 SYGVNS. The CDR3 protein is CASSEQGPNYGYTF. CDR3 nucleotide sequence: TGTGCCAGCAGTGAACAGGGTCCTAACTATGGCTACACCTTC.

The CDR3 nucleotides are TGTGCCAGCACCCAGACAGGGTTTAATTCACCCCTCCACTTT. Translated, it gives CASTQTGFNSPLHF. This chain connects TRBV7-9 to TRBJ1-6; TRBD1 aligns across 7 bases. The CDR3 loop spans 14 amino acids. J lost 6 bases, V lost 7 bases, and 6 bases had no gene match. Germline values: CDR1 SEHNR, CDR2 FQNEAQ (reference sequence).

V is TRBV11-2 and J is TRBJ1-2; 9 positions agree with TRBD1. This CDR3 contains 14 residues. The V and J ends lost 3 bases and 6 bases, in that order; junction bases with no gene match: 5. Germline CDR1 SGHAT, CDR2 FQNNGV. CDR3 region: CASSFGTGHDGYTF. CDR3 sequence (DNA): TGTGCCAGCAGCTTCGGGACAGGGCATGATGGCTACACCTTC.

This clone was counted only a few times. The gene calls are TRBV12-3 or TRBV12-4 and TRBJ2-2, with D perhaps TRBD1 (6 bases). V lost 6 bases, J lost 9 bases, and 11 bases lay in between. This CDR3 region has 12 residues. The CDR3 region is CASRYRARELFF. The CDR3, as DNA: TGTGCCAGCAGATACAGGGCCAGGGAGCTGTTTTTT.

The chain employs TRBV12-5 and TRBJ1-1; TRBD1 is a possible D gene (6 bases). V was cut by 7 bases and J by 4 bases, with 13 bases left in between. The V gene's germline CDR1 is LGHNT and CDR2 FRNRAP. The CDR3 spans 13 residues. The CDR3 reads CASEVEGGTEAFF. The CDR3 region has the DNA TGTGCTAGTGAGGTTGAAGGGGGCACTGAAGCTTTCTTT. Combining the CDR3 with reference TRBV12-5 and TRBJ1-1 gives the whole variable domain DARVTQTPRHKVTEMGQEVTMRCQPILGHNTVFWYRQTMMQGLELLAYFRNRAPLDDSGMPKDRFSAEMPDATLATLKIQPSEPRDSAVYFCASEVEGGTEAFFGQGTRLTVV.

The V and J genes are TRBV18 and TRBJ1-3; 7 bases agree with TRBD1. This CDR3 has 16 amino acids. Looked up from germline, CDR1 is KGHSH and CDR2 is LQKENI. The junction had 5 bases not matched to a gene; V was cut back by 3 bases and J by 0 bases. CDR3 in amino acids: CASSPLQGSSGNTIYF. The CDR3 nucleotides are TGTGCCAGCTCACCCTTACAGGGGTCCTCTGGAAACACCATATATTTT.

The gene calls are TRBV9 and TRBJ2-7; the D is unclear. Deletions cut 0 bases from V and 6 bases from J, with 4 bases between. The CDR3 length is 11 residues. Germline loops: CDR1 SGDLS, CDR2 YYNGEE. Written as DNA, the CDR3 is TGTGCCAGCAGCGTAGCGTCCGAGCAGTACTTC. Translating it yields CASSVASEQYF.

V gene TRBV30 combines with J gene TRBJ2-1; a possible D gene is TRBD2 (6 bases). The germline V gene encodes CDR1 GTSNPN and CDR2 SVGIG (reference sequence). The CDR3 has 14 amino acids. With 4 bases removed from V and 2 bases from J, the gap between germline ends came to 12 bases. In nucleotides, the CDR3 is TGTGCCTGGACTGAGGGGAGGCCCTACAATGAGCAGTTCTTC. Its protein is CAWTEGRPYNEQFF.

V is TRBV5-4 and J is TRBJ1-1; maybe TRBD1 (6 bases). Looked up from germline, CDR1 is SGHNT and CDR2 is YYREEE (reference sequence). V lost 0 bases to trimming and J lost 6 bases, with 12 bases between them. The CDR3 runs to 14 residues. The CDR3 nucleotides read TGTGCCAGCAGCTTGGGTTATGGGGGCGCTGAAGCTTTCTTT. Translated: CASSLGYGGAEAFF.

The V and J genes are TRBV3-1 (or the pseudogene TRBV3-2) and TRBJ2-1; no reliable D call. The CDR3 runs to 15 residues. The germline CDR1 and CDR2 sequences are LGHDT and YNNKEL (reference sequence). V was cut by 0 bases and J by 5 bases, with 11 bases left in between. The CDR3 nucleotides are TGTGCCAGCAGCCAAGATCTTTTTTCGGACAATGAGCAGTTCTTC. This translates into CASSQDLFSDNEQFF.

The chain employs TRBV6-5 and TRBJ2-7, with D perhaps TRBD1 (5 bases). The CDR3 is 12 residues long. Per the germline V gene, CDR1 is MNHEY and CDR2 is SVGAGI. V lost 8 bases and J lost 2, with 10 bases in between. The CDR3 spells CASHRRPYEQYF. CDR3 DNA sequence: TGTGCCAGCCACAGGCGCCCCTACGAGCAGTACTTC.

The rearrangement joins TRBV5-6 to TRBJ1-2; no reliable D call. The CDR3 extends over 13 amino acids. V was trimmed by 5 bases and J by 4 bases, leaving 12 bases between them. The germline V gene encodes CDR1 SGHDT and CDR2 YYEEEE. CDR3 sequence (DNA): TGTGCCAGCAGTACGGGAACTATCTATGGCTACACCTTC. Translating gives CASSTGTIYGYTF.